These 13 T cell receptor beta chains came from one sample sequenced in a study of blood T cells in healthy people across ages. A second about 6 to 12 cycle PCR used barcoded and J-beta primers. TCRdb itself ran the 5' RACE reads through MiXCR, one entry per CDR3 protein. This table has around 520,000 distinct CDR3 sequences, about 26% appearing once. The data also belong to a second study, concerning T cells of mothers and their children.

The specimen was blood. These receptor sequences come from a boy aged 2-9 years in good health.

The chain has TRBV4-2 and TRBJ2-6; tentatively, D is TRBD2 (6 bases). Germline CDR1 and CDR2: LGHNA and YNFKEQ. The length of the CDR3 is 17 residues. The V gene lost 4 bases and the J gene lost 4 bases, with 17 bases spanning the gap. The CDR3 bases are TGTGCCAGCAGCCTTGGGGACTGGCGTCGGGGGGCCAACGTCCTGACTTTC. Its translation is CASSLGDWRRGANVLTF.

This sequence joins TRBV10-3 and TRBJ2-5; 10 bases agree with TRBD2. The CDR3 length is 15 residues. Germline V gene lookup returns CDR1 ENHRY and CDR2 SYGVKD. Germline trimming cut 8 bases from V and 2 bases from J; bases unmatched to any gene: 8. As DNA, the CDR3 is TGTGCCATCCGGAGGACTAGCGGCTATCAAGAGACCCAGTACTTC. It translates to CAIRRTSGYQETQYF.

This chain links TRBV12-3 or TRBV12-4 with TRBJ2-1; D ambiguous. CDR3 size: 13 residues. V was pared by 8 bases and J by 4 bases, with 12 bases between. CDR3: CASVPRLYNEQFF. The CDR3 DNA reads TGTGCCAGCGTCCCGCGGTTATACAATGAGCAGTTCTTC.

This rearrangement joins TRBV3-1 to TRBJ2-7; weak D call: TRBD2 (6 bases). The length of the CDR3 is 15 residues. The V and J ends lost 4 bases and 6 bases respectively, with 19 bases between them. The germline V gene has CDR1 LGHDT and CDR2 YNNKEL (reference sequence). CDR3 sequence reads: CASSPTLRYSGEQYF. The DNA for the CDR3 is TGTGCCAGCAGCCCTACCCTGCGGTATAGCGGCGAGCAGTACTTC.

The CDR3 bases are TGTGCCAGCAGCTTCGCGACAGGCCTTAATGAAAAACTGTTTTTT. This codes for CASSFATGLNEKLFF. V and J are TRBV7-9 and TRBJ1-4; D is perhaps TRBD1 (6 bases). V was clipped by 3 bases and J by 4 bases, with 12 bases between them. CDR3 length equals 15 residues. Germline V CDR1 and CDR2: SEHNR, FQNEAQ (reference sequence).

The chain uses TRBV5-5 and TRBJ2-7, with 10 bases matching TRBD1. The CDR3 spans 15 residues. Unmatched junction bases numbered 6, after V lost 4 bases and J lost 2 bases. Germline V gene data show CDR1 as SGHKS and CDR2 as YYEKEE (reference sequence). The CDR3 sequence: CASSIAGQGTYEQYF. CDR3 DNA: TGTGCCAGCAGCATAGCGGGACAGGGGACCTACGAGCAGTACTTC.

This clonotype has only a few counts. V is TRBV6-1 and J is TRBJ2-5; D is undetermined. The end of the DNA aligns better with TRBJ2-7, so the J call may be wrong. The CDR3 contains 12 residues. CDR1 is MNHNS and CDR2 is SASEGT in the germline V gene. As DNA, the CDR3 is TGTGCCAGCAGTGAAAAGGCATACGAGCAGTACTTC. It is translated as CASSEKAYEQYF.

V gene TRBV29-1 combines with J gene TRBJ2-7; TRBD2 matches at 10 bases. The V gene end was trimmed by 4 bases and the J gene end by 6 bases; junction bases not matched to a gene: 15. Germline values: CDR1 SQVTM, CDR2 ANQGSEA. The CDR3 sequence is 16 residues long. CDR3 nucleotide sequence: TGCAGCGTTGGGTCTAGCGGGAGCGGGTACAGGGGCGAGCAGTACTTC. Its protein is CSVGSSGSGYRGEQYF.

This clonotype was seen only a few times. The chain couples TRBV10-2 to TRBJ2-5; no clear D gene. The CDR3 extends over 11 amino acids. Germline CDR1 reads WSHSY; CDR2 reads SAAADI. The germline V and J ends were trimmed by 0 bases and 9 bases, with 5 bases remaining between them. Written as DNA, the CDR3 is TGCGCCAGCAGTGAGTCGCAAGCCCAGTACTTC. Amino acid sequence: CASSESQAQYF.

This clonotype appeared a few times. The chain combines TRBV6-1 with TRBJ2-4, with TRBD2 identical over 7 bases. Germline CDR1 and CDR2: MNHNS and SASEGT. J lost 10 bases, V lost 2 bases, and 5 bases had no gene match. The CDR3 totals 13 residues. For the CDR3, the DNA is TGTGCCAGCAGTGAATGGGGGACTAAGATTCAGTACTTC. Translation: CASSEWGTKIQYF.

The chain is built from TRBV14 and TRBJ2-5; a possible D gene is TRBD2 (5 bases). The germline V gene encodes CDR1 SGHDN and CDR2 FVKESK. Trimming stripped 1 base from V and 9 bases from J, with 18 bases between. This CDR3 spans 15 amino acids. In nucleotides, the CDR3 is TGTGCCAGCAGCCAAGGGGCAGGCCCCGGGGAGCCCCAGTACTTC. Protein sequence: CASSQGAGPGEPQYF.

This clonotype was recorded a few times. The CDR3 nucleotides read TGCAGCGTCTCCACGGGAGGGCCTACAGATACGCAGTATTTT. This sequence encodes CSVSTGGPTDTQYF. V is TRBV29-1 and J is TRBJ2-3; TRBD2 matches at 8 bases. After removal of 6 bases from V and 3 bases from J, the junction contained 8 bases not matched to a gene. Germline CDR1 SQVTM, CDR2 ANQGSEA. This CDR3 region has 14 residues.

The chain couples TRBV7-6 to TRBJ1-6; D is unclear. V dropped 2 bases and J dropped 5 bases, with 7 bases sitting between them. Germline lookup yields CDR1 SGHVS and CDR2 FNYEAQ. The CDR3 spans 14 residues. CDR3 in DNA: TGTGCCAGCAGCTTAAGCCAGGATAATTCACCCCTCCACTTT. It translates to CASSLSQDNSPLHF. The complete variable domain, with remaining parts taken from reference TRBV7-6 and TRBJ1-6, reads GAGVSQSPRYKVTKRGQDVALRCDPISGHVSLYWYRQALGQGPEFLTYFNYEAQQDKSGLPNDRFSAERPEGSISTLTIQRTEQRDSAMYRCASSLSQDNSPLHFGNGTRLTVT.